A single sample is the source of the 13 T cell receptor beta chains below, sequenced in a study of CD8 T cells in ankylosing spondylitis. TCRdb processed the 5' RACE reads anew with MiXCR; each CDR3 protein has one entry. The data hold 200,000 or so distinct CDR3 sequences, with roughly 20% observed a single time. Sequencing input: blood, either unsorted or a sorted T cell fraction (not recorded which). These receptors were obtained from a male donor under 30 with ankylosing spondylitis or in good health (not recorded which).

This clonotype was observed many times. V and J are TRBV12-3 or TRBV12-4 and TRBJ2-7, with 9 nucleotides matching TRBD2. CDR3 length: 12 amino acids. Trimming removed 5 bases from V and 7 bases from J; junction bases left unmatched: 3. CDR3 loop: CASSQAGGEQYV. The CDR3, as DNA: TGTGCCAGCAGTCAAGCGGGAGGAGAGCAGTACGTC.

The sample holds many counts of this clonotype. The chain is built from TRBV15 and TRBJ2-7, with 7 nucleotides matching TRBD1. The J segment lost 3 bases and the V segment lost 0 bases, leaving 5 bases of the junction unmatched. This CDR3 is 15 amino acids long. The V gene's germline CDR1 is LNHNV and CDR2 YYDKDF (reference sequence). CDR3 sequence: CATSRDPTGDYEQYF. The CDR3, as DNA: TGTGCCACCAGCAGAGACCCTACAGGGGACTACGAGCAGTACTTC.

This clonotype occurred many times. V usage is TRBV20-1 and J usage is TRBJ2-1; D possibly corresponds to TRBD2 (7 bases). The germline gives CDR1 DFQATT, CDR2 SNEGSKA (reference sequence). The V end was cut by 0 bases, the J end by 8 bases, with 20 bases between. The CDR3 is 16 amino acids. In DNA form, the CDR3 reads TGCAGTGCTAGAGATGGGAGGCGGGGGCAGGGCTATGAGCAGTTCTTC. It is translated as CSARDGRRGQGYEQFF.

Many counts were recorded for this clonotype. The chain has TRBV29-1 and TRBJ2-2; D gene unclear. The germline V and J ends were trimmed by 8 bases and 6 bases, with 10 bases remaining between them. This CDR3 has 11 amino acids. CDR1 is SQVTM, CDR2 ANQGSEA, per germline. The DNA of the CDR3 is TGCAGCACTGCGGCGGCCGGGGAGCTGTTTTTT. Protein sequence: CSTAAAGELFF.

This clonotype was counted many times. The rearrangement uses TRBV20-1 and TRBJ1-5; TRBD1 is a possible D gene (5 bases). Germline V gene lookup returns CDR1 DFQATT and CDR2 SNEGSKA (reference sequence). Deletions cut 3 bases from V and 7 bases from J, with 13 bases between. The CDR3 is 13 amino acids. CDR3 in DNA: TGCAGTGCTAGTCAAGGGGTAGGGCAGCCCCAGCATTTT. This encodes CSASQGVGQPQHF.

The chain recombines TRBV20-1 with TRBJ2-5, with D hard to call. The CDR3 extends over 12 amino acids. Germline V lookup: CDR1 DFQATT, CDR2 SNEGSKA (reference sequence). Trimming removed 2 bases from V and 0 bases from J, with 4 bases in between. The CDR3 sequence is CSARRYQETQYF. The CDR3 coding sequence is TGCAGTGCTAGACGGTACCAAGAGACCCAGTACTTC.

This clonotype was seen at least ten times. This sequence joins TRBV5-1 and TRBJ2-3; 10 bases agree with TRBD2. Germline V gene sequence: CDR1 SGHRS, CDR2 YFSETQ. There are 16 residues in the CDR3. J was trimmed by 0 bases and V by 4 bases; bases with no gene match: 5. The CDR3 loop is CASSISGRGSTDTQYF. The CDR3 DNA reads as TGCGCCAGCAGCATAAGCGGGAGGGGCAGCACAGATACGCAGTATTTT. Combining the CDR3 with reference TRBV5-1 and TRBJ2-3 gives the whole variable domain KAGVTQTPRYLIKTRGQQVTLSCSPISGHRSVSWYQQTPGQGLQFLFEYFSETQRNKGNFPGRFSGRQFSNSRSEMNVSTLELGDSALYLCASSISGRGSTDTQYFGPGTRLTVL.

This clonotype was detected ten times or more. This chain connects TRBV12-3 or TRBV12-4 to TRBJ1-2; D ambiguous. The V and J ends lost 6 bases and 3 bases respectively, with 11 bases between them. The CDR3 consists of 13 residues. The CDR3 here is CASRSDSDYGYTF. DNA of the CDR3: TGTGCCAGCAGGTCTGACTCCGACTATGGCTACACCTTC.

This sequence joins TRBV29-1 and TRBJ2-7, with D possibly called TRBD1 or TRBD2 (6 bases each). The V gene lost 5 bases and the J gene lost 5 bases, with 16 bases spanning the gap. Germline V gene data show CDR1 as SQVTM and CDR2 as ANQGSEA. There are 13 residues in the CDR3. The DNA for the CDR3 is TGCAGCGTTATGGGGGTCGGGGGCAACGAGCAGTACTTC. This sequence encodes CSVMGVGGNEQYF.

This clonotype has a handful of counts. This chain's CDR3 is CSARWTGKSNQPQHF. The CDR3 bases are TGCAGTGCTAGATGGACAGGAAAAAGCAATCAGCCCCAGCATTTT. J is TRBJ1-5 and V is TRBV20-1; 7 bases map to TRBD1. Germline V gene sequence: CDR1 DFQATT, CDR2 SNEGSKA (reference sequence). This CDR3 is 15 amino acids long. The V gene end was trimmed by 2 bases and the J gene end by 1 base; junction bases not matched to a gene: 5.

The CDR3 coding sequence is TGCGCCAGCAGCCAAGTGGGGGGAGGAGAGACCCAGTACTTC. Translated: CASSQVGGGETQYF. The chain is built from TRBV4-3 and TRBJ2-5; D may be TRBD2 (6 bases). This CDR3 comprises 14 residues. Germline V CDR1 and CDR2: LGHNA, YSLEER. Trimming took off 1 base at V and 4 bases at J, with 10 bases between the two ends.

Ten or more counts support this clonotype. This sequence joins TRBV4-1 and TRBJ2-1, with 8 bases lining up with TRBD1. The V segment lost 4 bases and the J segment 3 bases; nucleotides outside the gene matches: 11. Germline-derived CDR1 and CDR2 are MGHRA and YSYEKL. The CDR3 is made up of 17 amino acids. CDR3 DNA: TGCGCCAGCAGCCGACGCGACGACAGGGGATACTACAATGAGCAGTTCTTC. It encodes CASSRRDDRGYYNEQFF.

The chain is built from TRBV20-1 and TRBJ2-1, with unresolved D. CDR1 DFQATT and CDR2 SNEGSKA come from the germline V gene (reference sequence). The CDR3 runs to 10 residues. V lost 3 bases, J lost 10 bases, and 7 bases lay in between. The CDR3 spells CSASSGEQFF. The CDR3 nucleotides read TGCAGTGCTAGCTCTGGGGAGCAGTTCTTC.